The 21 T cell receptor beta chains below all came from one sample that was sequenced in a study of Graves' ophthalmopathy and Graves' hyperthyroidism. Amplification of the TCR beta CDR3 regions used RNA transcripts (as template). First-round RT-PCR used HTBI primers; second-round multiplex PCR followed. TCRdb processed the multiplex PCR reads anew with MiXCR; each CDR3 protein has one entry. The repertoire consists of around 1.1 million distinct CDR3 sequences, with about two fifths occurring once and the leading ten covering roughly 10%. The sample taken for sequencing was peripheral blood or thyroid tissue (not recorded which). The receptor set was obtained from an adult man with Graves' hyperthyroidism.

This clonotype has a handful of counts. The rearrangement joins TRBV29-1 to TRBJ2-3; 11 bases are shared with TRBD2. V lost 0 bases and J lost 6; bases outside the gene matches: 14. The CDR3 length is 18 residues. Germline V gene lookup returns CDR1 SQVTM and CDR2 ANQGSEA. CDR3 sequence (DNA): TGCAGCGTTGAAGATGATCCGCTAGCGGGAGGTGAGGCGGATACGCAGTATTTT. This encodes CSVEDDPLAGGEADTQYF.

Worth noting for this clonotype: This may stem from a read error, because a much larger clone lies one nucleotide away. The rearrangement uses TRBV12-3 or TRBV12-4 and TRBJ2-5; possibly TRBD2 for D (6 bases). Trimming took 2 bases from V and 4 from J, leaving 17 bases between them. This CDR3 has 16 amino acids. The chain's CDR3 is CASSLTSWKGGETQYF. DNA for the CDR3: TGTGCCAGCAGTTTAACTAGCTGGAAGGGAGGAGAGACCCAGTACTTC.

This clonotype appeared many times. The CDR3 DNA sequence: TGTGCCATCAGCACCGGGACAACTAATGAAAAACTGTTTTTT. Protein sequence: CAISTGTTNEKLFF. The chain couples TRBV10-3 to TRBJ1-4, with D hard to call. The germline CDR1 and CDR2 sequences are ENHRY and SYGVKD. V lost 6 bases and J 0 bases, leaving 8 bases between the germline ends. The CDR3 consists of 14 residues.

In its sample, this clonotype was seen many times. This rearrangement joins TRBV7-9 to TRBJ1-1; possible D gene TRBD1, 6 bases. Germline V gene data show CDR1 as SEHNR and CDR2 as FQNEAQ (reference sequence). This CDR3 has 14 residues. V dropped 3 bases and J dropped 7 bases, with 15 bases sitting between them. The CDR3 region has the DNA TGTGCCAGCAGCTTCGAACAGGGCCCTCATGAAGCTTTCTTT. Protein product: CASSFEQGPHEAFF.

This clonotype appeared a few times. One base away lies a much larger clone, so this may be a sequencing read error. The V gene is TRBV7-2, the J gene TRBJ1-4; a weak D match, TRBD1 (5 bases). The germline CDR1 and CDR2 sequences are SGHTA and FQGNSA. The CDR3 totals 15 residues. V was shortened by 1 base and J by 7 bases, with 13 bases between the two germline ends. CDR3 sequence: CASSLGWRGSEKLFF. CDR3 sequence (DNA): TGTGCCAGCAGCTTAGGGTGGCGGGGGAGTGAAAAACTGTTTTTT.

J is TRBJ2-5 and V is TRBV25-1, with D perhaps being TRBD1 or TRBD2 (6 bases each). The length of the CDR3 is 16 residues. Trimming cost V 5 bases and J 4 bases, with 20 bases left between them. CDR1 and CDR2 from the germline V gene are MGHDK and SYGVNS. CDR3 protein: CASSSPWGALRETQYF. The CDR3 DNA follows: TGTGCCAGCAGTTCCCCCTGGGGGGCCCTCCGAGAGACCCAGTACTTC.

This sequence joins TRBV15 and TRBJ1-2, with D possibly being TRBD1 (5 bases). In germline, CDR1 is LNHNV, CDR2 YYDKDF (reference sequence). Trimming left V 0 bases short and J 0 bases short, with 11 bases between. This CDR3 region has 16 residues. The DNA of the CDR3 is TGTGCCACCAGCAGAGATCTAGCGGACACTAACTATGGCTACACCTTC. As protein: CATSRDLADTNYGYTF.

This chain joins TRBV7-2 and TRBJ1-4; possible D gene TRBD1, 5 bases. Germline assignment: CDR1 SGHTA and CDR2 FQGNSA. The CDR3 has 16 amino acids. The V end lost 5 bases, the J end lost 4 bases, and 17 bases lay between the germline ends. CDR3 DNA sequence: TGTGCCAGCAGCGAAAGGGGTTGGGAAGTTAATGAAAAACTGTTTTTT. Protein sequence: CASSERGWEVNEKLFF.

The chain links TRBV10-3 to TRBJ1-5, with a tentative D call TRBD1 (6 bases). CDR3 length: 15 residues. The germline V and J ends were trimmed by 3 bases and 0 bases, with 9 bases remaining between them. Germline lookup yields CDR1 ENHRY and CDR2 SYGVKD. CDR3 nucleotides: TGTGCCATCAGTGAATTCAGGGGTAGCAATCAGCCCCAGCATTTT. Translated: CAISEFRGSNQPQHF.

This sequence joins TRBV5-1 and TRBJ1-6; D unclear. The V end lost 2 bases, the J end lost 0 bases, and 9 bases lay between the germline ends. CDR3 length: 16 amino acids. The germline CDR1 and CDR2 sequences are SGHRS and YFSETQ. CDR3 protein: CASSFGALSYNSPLHF. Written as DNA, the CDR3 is TGCGCCAGCAGCTTTGGTGCCCTCTCCTATAATTCACCCCTCCACTTT.

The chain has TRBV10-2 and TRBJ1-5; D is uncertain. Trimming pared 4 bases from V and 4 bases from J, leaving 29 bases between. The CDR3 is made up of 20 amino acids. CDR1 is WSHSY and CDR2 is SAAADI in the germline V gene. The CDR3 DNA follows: TGCGCCAGCAGTGCCGGACTAGCGGGAGCCTACGAGCAGATTAATCAGCCCCAGCATTTT. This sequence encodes CASSAGLAGAYEQINQPQHF.

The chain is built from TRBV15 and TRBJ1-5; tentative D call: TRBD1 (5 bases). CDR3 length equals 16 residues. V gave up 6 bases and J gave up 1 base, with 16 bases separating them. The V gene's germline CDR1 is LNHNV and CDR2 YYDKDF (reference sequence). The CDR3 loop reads CATRGTAGSSNQPQHF. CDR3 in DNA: TGTGCCACCAGAGGGACGGCGGGGTCGAGCAATCAGCCCCAGCATTTT.

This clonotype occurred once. Here the CDR3 DNA reads TGTGCCAGCAGTTTTTGGGGTCGTGGTTCACCCCTCCACTTT. It encodes CASSFWGRGSPLHF. The V gene is TRBV27, the J gene TRBJ1-6, with D hard to call. The CDR3 sequence is 14 residues long. Per germline, CDR1 MNHEY and CDR2 SMNVEV (reference sequence). The germline V and J ends were trimmed by 3 bases and 9 bases, with 12 bases remaining between them.

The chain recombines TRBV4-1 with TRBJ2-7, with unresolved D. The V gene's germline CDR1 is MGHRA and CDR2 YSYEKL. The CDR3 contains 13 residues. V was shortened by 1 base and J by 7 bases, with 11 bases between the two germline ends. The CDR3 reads CASSQGPAGEQYF. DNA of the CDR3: TGCGCCAGCAGCCAAGGACCAGCCGGGGAGCAGTACTTC.

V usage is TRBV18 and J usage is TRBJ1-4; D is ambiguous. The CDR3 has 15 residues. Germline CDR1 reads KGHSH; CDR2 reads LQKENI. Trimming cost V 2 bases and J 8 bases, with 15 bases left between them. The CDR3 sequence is CASSPWSSGSEKLFF. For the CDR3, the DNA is TGTGCCAGCTCACCATGGTCGTCCGGAAGCGAAAAACTGTTTTTT.

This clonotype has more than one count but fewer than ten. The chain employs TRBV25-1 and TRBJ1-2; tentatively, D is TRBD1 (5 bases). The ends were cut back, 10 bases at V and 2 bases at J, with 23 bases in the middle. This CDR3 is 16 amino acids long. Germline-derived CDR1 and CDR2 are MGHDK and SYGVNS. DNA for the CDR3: TGTGCCACCAACCAGGCTCCTATCGGGGGGAACTATGGCTACACCTTC. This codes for CATNQAPIGGNYGYTF.

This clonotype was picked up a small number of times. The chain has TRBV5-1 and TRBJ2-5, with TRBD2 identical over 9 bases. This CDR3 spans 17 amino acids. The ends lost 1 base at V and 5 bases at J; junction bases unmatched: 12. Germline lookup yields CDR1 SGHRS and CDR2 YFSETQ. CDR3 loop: CASSLNRDSGGGETQYF. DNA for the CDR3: TGCGCCAGCAGCTTGAACCGAGATAGCGGGGGCGGGGAGACCCAGTACTTC.

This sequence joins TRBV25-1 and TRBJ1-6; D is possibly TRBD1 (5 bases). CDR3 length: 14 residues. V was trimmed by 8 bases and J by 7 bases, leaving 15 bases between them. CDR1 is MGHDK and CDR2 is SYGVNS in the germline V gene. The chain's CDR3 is CASVQQDNNSPLHF. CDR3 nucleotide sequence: TGTGCCAGCGTCCAACAGGATAACAATTCACCCCTCCACTTT.

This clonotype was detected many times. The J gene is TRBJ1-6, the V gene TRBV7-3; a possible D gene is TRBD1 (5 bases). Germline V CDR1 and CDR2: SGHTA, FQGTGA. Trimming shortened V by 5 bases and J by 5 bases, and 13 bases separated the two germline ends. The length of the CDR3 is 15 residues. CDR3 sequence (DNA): TGTGCCAGCAGCCGCTTTCCCAGGGATAATTCACCCCTCCACTTT. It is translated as CASSRFPRDNSPLHF.

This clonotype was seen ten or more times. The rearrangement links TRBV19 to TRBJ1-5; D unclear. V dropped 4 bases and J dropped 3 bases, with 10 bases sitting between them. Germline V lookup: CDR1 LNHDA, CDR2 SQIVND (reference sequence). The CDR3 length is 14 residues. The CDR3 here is CASSTGPHNQPQHF. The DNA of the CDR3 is TGTGCCAGTAGTACTGGACCGCACAATCAGCCCCAGCATTTT.

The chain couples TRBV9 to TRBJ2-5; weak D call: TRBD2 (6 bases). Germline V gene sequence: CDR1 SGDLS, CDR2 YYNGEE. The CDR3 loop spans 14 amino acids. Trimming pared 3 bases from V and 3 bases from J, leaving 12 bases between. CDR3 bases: TGTGCCAGCAGCGCCGGGGACTCCGAAGAGACCCAGTACTTC. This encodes CASSAGDSEETQYF.